What follows is one TCR beta chain and its context. V shed 3 bases and J 3 bases; nucleotides not matched to a gene: 3. Germline lookup yields CDR1 LGHDT and CDR2 YNNKEL (reference sequence). The CDR3 length is 15 residues. These data originate in a study of T cells in tumors after PD-1 blockade. Here immunoSEQ multiplex PCR was the method, and the copy in TCRdb shows in-frame clones only, minus some. This repertoire shows roughly 25,000 clones, 65% to 85% found once; its top ten account for 9.5% to 15%. The sequence was obtained from a human donor with basal cell carcinoma. Here the sequenced sample was PBMCs, taken after anti-PD-1 treatment. V is TRBV3-1 (or the pseudogene TRBV3-2) and J is TRBJ2-5; the match to TRBD2 covers 11 bases. The CDR3 protein is CASSHRLAGKETQYF. CDR3 coding DNA: TGTGCCAGCAGCCACCGACTAGCGGGGAAAGAGACCCAGTACTTC.